Below, one T cell receptor (beta chain) is given with its context. Its target is not known. This sample was included in a study of shared clonotypes between healthy human individuals. Across the whole study: A donor's plate count was three for CD4 naive and three for CD4 memory; CD8 naive had two and CD8 memory one. Study results and caveats: In contrast to clonotypes shared by all four donors, non-shared clonotypes had lower generation probabilities.

With V trimmed by 3 bases and J by 1 base, 8 bases remained unmatched. Germline CDR1 reads SGHNT; CDR2 reads YYREEE (reference sequence). The CDR3 has 18 amino acids. TCRdb's copy holds only in-frame clones and misses some; the assay was immunoSEQ multiplex PCR. The sample consists of roughly 330,000 clones, less than 85% of them appearing once. Donors included only healthy HIV-negative adults lacking recent acute infections or vaccinations. Every donor was a Caucasian adult from Nashville, Tennessee. This chain uses TRBV5-4 with TRBJ2-1, with TRBD2 matching 12 bases. Sequencing was carried out using memory CD4+ T cells sorted from blood. Subset described: CD45RA-negative fraction. This TCR derives from a man aged 30-40 years in good health. The CDR3 DNA sequence: TGTGCCAGCAGCTCCCGGACTAGCGGGAAGAAATCCTACAATGAGCAGTTCTTC. As protein: CASSSRTSGKKSYNEQFF.